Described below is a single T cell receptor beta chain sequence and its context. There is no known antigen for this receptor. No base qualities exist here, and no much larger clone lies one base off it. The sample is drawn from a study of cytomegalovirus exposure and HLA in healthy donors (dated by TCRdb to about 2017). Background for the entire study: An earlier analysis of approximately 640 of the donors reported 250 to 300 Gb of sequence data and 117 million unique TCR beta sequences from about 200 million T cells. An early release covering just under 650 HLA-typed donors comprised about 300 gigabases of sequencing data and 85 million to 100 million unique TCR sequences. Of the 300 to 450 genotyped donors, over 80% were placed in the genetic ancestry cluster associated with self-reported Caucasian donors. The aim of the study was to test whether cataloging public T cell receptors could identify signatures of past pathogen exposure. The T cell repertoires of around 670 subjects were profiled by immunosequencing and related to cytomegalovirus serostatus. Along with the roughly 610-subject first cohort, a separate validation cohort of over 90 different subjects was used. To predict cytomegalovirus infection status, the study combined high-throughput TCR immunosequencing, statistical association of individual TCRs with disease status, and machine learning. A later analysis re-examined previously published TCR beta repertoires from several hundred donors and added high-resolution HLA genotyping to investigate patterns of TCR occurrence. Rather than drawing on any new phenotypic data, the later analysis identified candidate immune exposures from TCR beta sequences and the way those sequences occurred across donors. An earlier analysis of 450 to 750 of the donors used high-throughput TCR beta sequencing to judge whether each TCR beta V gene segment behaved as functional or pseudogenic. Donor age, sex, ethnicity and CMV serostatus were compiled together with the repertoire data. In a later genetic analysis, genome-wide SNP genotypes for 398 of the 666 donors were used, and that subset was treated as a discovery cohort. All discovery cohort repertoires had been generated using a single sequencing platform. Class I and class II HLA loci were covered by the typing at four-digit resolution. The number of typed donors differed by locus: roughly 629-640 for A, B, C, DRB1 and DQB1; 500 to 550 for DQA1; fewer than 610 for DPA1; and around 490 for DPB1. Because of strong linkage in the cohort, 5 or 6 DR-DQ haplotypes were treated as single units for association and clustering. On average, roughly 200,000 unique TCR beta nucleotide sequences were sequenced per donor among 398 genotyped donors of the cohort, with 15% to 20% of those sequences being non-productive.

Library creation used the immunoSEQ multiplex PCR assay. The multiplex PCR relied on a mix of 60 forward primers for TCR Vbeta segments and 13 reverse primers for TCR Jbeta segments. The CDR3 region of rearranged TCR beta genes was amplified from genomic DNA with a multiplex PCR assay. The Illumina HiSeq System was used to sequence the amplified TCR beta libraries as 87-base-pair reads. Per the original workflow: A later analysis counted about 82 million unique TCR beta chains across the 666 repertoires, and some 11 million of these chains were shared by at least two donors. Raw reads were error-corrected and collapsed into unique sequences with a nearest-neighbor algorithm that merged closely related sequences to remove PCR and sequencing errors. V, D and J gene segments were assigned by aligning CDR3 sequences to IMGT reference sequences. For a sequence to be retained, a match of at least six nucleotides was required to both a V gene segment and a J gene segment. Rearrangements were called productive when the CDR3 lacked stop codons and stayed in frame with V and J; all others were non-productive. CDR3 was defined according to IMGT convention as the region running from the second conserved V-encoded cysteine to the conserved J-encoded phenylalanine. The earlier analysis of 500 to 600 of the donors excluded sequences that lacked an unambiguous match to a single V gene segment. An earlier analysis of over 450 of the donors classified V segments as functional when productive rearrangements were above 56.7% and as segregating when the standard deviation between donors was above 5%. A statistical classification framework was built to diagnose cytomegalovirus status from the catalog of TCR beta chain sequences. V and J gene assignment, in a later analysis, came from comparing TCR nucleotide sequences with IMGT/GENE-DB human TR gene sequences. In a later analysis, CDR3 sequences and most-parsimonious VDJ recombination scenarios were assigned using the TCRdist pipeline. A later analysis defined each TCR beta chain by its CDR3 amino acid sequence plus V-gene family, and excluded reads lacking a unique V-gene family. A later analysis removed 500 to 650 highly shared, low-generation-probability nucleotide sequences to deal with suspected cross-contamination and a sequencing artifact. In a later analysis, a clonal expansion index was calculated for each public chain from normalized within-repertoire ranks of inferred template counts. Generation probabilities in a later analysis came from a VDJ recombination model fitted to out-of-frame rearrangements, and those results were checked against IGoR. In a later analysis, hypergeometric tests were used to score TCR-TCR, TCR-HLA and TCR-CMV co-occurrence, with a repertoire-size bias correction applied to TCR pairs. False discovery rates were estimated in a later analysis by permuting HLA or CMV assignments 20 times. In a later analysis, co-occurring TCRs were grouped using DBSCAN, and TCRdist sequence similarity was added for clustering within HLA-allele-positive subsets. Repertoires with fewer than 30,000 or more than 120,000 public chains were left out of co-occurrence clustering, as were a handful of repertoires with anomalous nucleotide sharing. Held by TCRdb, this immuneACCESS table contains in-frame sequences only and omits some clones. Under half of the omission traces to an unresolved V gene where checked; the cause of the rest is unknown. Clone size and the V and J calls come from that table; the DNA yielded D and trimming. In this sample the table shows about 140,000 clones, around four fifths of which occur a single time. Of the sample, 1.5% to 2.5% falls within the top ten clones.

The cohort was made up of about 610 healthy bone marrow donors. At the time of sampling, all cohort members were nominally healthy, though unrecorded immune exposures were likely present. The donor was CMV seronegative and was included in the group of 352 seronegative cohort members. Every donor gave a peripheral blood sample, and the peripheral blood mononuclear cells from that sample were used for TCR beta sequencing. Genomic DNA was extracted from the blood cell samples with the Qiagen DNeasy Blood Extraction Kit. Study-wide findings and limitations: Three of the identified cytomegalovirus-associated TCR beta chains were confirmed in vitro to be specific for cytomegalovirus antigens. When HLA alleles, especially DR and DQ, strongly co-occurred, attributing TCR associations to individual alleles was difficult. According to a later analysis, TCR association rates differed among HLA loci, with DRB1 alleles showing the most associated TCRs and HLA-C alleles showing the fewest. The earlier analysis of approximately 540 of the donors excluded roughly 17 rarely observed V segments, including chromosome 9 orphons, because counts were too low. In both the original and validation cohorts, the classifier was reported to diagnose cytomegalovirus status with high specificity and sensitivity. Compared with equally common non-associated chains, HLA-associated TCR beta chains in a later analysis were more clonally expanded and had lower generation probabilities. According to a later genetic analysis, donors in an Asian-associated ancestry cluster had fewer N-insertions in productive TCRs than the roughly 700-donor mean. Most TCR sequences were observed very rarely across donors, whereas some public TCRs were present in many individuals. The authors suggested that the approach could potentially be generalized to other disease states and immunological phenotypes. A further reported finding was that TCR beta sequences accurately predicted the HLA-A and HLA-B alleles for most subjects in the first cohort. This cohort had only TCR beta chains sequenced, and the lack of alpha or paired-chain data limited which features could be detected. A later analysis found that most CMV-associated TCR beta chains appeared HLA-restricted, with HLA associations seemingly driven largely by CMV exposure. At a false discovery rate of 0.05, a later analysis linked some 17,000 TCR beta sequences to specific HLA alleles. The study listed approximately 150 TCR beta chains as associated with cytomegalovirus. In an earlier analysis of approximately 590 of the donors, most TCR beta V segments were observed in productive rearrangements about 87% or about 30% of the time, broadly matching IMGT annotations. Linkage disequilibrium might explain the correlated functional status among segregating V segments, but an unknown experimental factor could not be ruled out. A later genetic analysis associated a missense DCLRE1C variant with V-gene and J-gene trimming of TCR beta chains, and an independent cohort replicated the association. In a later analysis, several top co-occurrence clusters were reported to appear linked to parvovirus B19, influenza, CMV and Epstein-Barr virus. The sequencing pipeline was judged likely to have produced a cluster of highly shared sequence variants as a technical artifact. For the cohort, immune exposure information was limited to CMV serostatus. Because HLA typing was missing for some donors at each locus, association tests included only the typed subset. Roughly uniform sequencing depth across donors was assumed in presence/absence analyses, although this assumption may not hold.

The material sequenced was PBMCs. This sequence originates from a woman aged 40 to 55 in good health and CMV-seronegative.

The bases are TGTGCCAGCAGCCAATCCCTAGGACAGGGTACCTACGAGCAGTACTTC. Protein translation: CASSQSLGQGTYEQYF. In this chain, TRBV4-2 is recombined with TRBJ2-7; 8 central bases correspond to TRBD1. Looking up the germline V gene yields CDR1 LGHNA and CDR2 YNFKEQ. Taken from cysteine to phenylalanine, the CDR3 has 16 residues. Just CDR3 DNA is preserved here, 48 bases in frame from base 1. Clipping removes 2 bases from V and 2 bases from J, with 8 as the unmatched junction base count.